This is a list of T cell receptor beta chains from one sample in a study of tumor-infiltrating lymphocytes in localized non-small cell lung cancer. Generated by immunoSEQ multiplex PCR, the TCRdb table keeps only in-frame clones and is missing some. The sample consists of some 15,000 clones, around 73% of them appearing once. The source material was lung tumor tissue. These receptors were collected from a human donor with non-small cell lung cancer. Each CDR3 is given with its conserved first and last residue. D genes are given only for firm matches. Only part of the rows carry a size: once, few, many, or a class if the clone is expanded.

TRBJ2-7	TRBV20-1	-	-	TGCAGTGCTAGAGTGGGGTTCGAGCAGTACTTC	CSARVGFEQYF
TRBJ2-7	TRBV5-5	-	-	TGTGCCAGCAGCTTACTTCTCGCCTACGAGCAGTACTTC	CASSLLLAYEQYF
TRBJ2-3	TRBV7-3	-	-	TGTGCCAGCAGCTACGCTGGCGGCAGCACAGATACGCAGTATTTT	CASSYAGGSTDTQYF
TRBJ2-5	TRBV29-1	large	TRBD2	TGCAGCGTCGCAGCACTAGCGGGGGGCCGGGAGACCCAGTACTTC	CSVAALAGGRETQYF
TRBJ1-3	TRBV19	-	TRBD1	TGTGCCAGTATCGGGACAGGGCATGGAAACACCATATATTTT	CASIGTGHGNTIYF
TRBJ2-7	TRBV28	-	-	TGTGCCAGCAGTTTATCGTATGCCGAGCAGTACTTC	CASSLSYAEQYF
TRBJ1-1	TRBV6-5	-	-	TGTGCCAGCAGATGGATGAACACTGAAGCTTTCTTT	CASRWMNTEAFF
TRBJ1-1	TRBV13	-	-	TGTGCCAGCAGTAAACAGCTAGACACTGAAGCTTTCTTT	CASSKQLDTEAFF
TRBJ2-3	TRBV10-2	-	TRBD2	TGCGCCAGCAGTGACCCGGGACTAGCGGGGGCAGATACGCAGTATTTT	CASSDPGLAGADTQYF
TRBJ1-4	TRBV5-6	-	TRBD1	TGTGCCAGCAGCTTGGAGGGGACAGGGTTCAAAAAACTGTTTTTT	CASSLEGTGFKKLFF
TRBJ2-1	TRBV11-2	-	TRBD2	TGTGCCAGCAGCTTGAAGCGGGACCCATGGTATGAGCAGTTCTTC	CASSLKRDPWYEQFF
TRBJ2-2	TRBV6-1	-	-	TGTGCCAGCAGTGAAGCGGCAGGGATAGGATCCGGGGAGCTGTTTTTT	CASSEAAGIGSGELFF
TRBJ1-5	TRBV4-1	-	-	TGCGCCAGCAGCCAAGATATCAATCAGCCCCAGCATTTT	CASSQDINQPQHF
TRBJ2-5	TRBV15	-	-	TGTGCCACCAGCATCCAAGAGACCCAGTACTTC	CATSIQETQYF
TRBJ2-7	TRBV7-2	few	TRBD1	TGTGCCAGCAGCTTCGGGCAGGGGGCAGTTTACGAGCAGTACTTC	CASSFGQGAVYEQYF
TRBJ2-6	TRBV5-6	-	-	TGTGCCAGCAGCCGAGTTCCCGGGGCCAACGTCCTGACTTTC	CASSRVPGANVLTF
TRBJ2-5	TRBV9	-	-	TGTGCCAGCAGCGTAGCAGCGCAAGAGACCCAGTACTTC	CASSVAAQETQYF
TRBJ2-7	TRBV30	-	-	TGTGCCTGTGGTGGACCCTACCACGAGCAGTACTTC	CACGGPYHEQYF
TRBJ2-3	TRBV9	-	TRBD2	TGTGCCAGCAGCGAGGACAGGGGGACTAGCGGGGGGCCGACTAATACGCAGTATTTT	CASSEDRGTSGGPTNTQYF
TRBJ1-3	TRBV14	-	-	TGTGCCAGCAGCCAAGAAGGCACCATATATTTT	CASSQEGTIYF
TRBJ2-1	TRBV6-5	-	TRBD2	TGTGCCAGCAGTTACTCGCAGCGGGGCCACAGTGAGCAGTTCTTC	CASSYSQRGHSEQFF
TRBJ2-2	TRBV2	-	-	TGTGCCAGCAGTGAAGAGGCCCAGGCCAGCACCGGGGAGCTGTTTTTT	CASSEEAQASTGELFF
TRBJ2-3	TRBV5-5	-	TRBD2	TGTGCCAGCGCTCTAGCGGGGAGGGGCACAGATACGCAGTATTTT	CASALAGRGTDTQYF
TRBJ2-2	TRBV5-1	-	-	TGCGCCAGCAGCTTGGAACTGGGCGGGGAGCTGTTTTTT	CASSLELGGELFF
TRBJ1-1	TRBV6-5	-	-	TGTGCCAGCAACCCCGGGCAGGCCACTGAAGCTTTCTTT	CASNPGQATEAFF
TRBJ1-3	TRBV5-1	few	-	TGCGCCAGCAGCTTGGTTAGCTCTGGAAACACCATATATTTT	CASSLVSSGNTIYF
TRBJ1-4	TRBV9	-	TRBD1	TGTGCCAGCAGCGTAATGGGACAGGGGTCTAATGAAAAACTGTTTTTT	CASSVMGQGSNEKLFF
TRBJ2-2	TRBV2	-	-	TGTGCCAGCAGTGGCAGCGAAGGGGGGGTCGGGGAGCTGTTTTTT	CASSGSEGGVGELFF
TRBJ1-2	TRBV10-3	-	TRBD1	TGTGCCATCTGGCCGGGACAGGGTTCTGGCTACACCTTC	CAIWPGQGSGYTF
TRBJ1-1	TRBV5-1	-	-	TGCGCCAGCAGCTTGTTGTCAGTCGACACTGAAGCTTTCTTT	CASSLLSVDTEAFF
TRBJ1-2	TRBV5-8	-	TRBD1	TGTGCCAGCAGCGTGGACAGGGGGCGGGTCTATGGCTACACCTTC	CASSVDRGRVYGYTF
TRBJ1-2	TRBV2	-	TRBD1	TGTGCCAGCAGTCAGACGAACCCGGGACAGGGGGGCGGCTACACCTTC	CASSQTNPGQGGGYTF
TRBJ2-1	TRBV5-4	-	TRBD1	TGTGCCAGCAGCTTGGACAGGGGTATAGACAATGAGCAGTTCTTC	CASSLDRGIDNEQFF
TRBJ1-6	TRBV9	-	-	TGTGCCAGCAGCGTACGGCAGAATAATTCACCCCTCCACTTT	CASSVRQNNSPLHF
TRBJ2-3	TRBV6-1	-	-	TGTGCCACCAACCCAGGGGTCGGCACAGATACGCAGTATTTT	CATNPGVGTDTQYF
TRBJ2-5	TRBV19	once	-	TGTGCCAGTAGCCGAGTGGGCGGATGGGGTCAAGAGACCCAGTACTTC	CASSRVGGWGQETQYF
TRBJ2-1	TRBV18	-	-	TGTGCCAGCTCACCACCAATGGGGGGCTCCTACAATGAGCAGTTCTTC	CASSPPMGGSYNEQFF
TRBJ1-4	TRBV6-1	-	-	TGTGCCAGCAGTGAGGGCAGCACTAATGAAAAACTGTTTTTT	CASSEGSTNEKLFF
TRBJ2-7	TRBV10-3	-	-	TGTGCCATCAGTGACAGGGGATACGAGCAGTACTTC	CAISDRGYEQYF
TRBJ1-5	TRBV28	medium-sized	TRBD1	TGTGCCAGCAGTTCCGACAGGGTTGGGCAGCCCCAGCATTTT	CASSSDRVGQPQHF
TRBJ2-5	TRBV7-7	few	-	TGTGCTAGCAGCATCAGTAGAGTGGAGACCCAGTACTTC	CASSISRVETQYF
TRBJ2-7	TRBV7-9	-	-	TGTGCCAGCAGCCCCTCCCAGCACTCCTACGAGCAGTACTTC	CASSPSQHSYEQYF